A single sample is the source of the 27 T cell receptor beta chains below, sequenced in a study of blood T cell repertoires in COVID-19. Profiled with immunoSEQ multiplex PCR; TCRdb holds only in-frame clones, not every one. Of approximately 90,000 clones detected, around 80% appear once; the ten largest clones hold less than 60%. Sample: peripheral blood. These receptors were collected from a human donor in a cohort sampled during active COVID-19.

This clone was detected only a few times. This chain uses TRBV18 with TRBJ2-7, with TRBD1 as a possible D gene (5 bases). V lost 4 bases, J lost 3 bases, and 10 bases lay in between. The germline V gene has CDR1 KGHSH and CDR2 LQKENI. The CDR3 has 13 amino acids. CDR3 sequence reads: CASSRKQGYEQYF. CDR3 in DNA: TGTGCCAGCTCACGCAAGCAGGGCTACGAGCAGTACTTC.

This chain joins TRBV5-4 and TRBJ2-1, with 7 bases fitting TRBD2. The CDR3 has 15 residues. Looked up from germline, CDR1 is SGHNT and CDR2 is YYREEE (reference sequence). Trimming at V came to 2 bases and at J to 4 bases, leaving 6 bases not matched to a gene. The DNA of the CDR3 is TGTGCCAGCAGCTTACGCGGGAGTCGGTACAATGAGCAGTTCTTC. Translating gives CASSLRGSRYNEQFF.

The chain recombines TRBV5-1 with TRBJ2-2; TRBD1 might be the D (6 bases). Germline V lookup: CDR1 SGHRS, CDR2 YFSETQ. V was cut by 0 bases and J by 0 bases, with 6 bases left in between. The CDR3 loop spans 15 amino acids. DNA for the CDR3: TGCGCCAGCAGCTTGGGGGACACGAACACCGGGGAGCTGTTTTTT. As protein: CASSLGDTNTGELFF. The whole variable domain, remainder taken from reference TRBV5-1 and TRBJ2-2, is KAGVTQTPRYLIKTRGQQVTLSCSPISGHRSVSWYQQTPGQGLQFLFEYFSETQRNKGNFPGRFSGRQFSNSRSEMNVSTLELGDSALYLCASSLGDTNTGELFFGEGSRLTVL.

The chain couples TRBV6-5 to TRBJ2-7, with D tentatively TRBD2 (6 bases). V was pared by 6 bases and J by 2 bases, with 17 bases between. Germline CDR1 MNHEY, CDR2 SVGAGI. The CDR3 sequence is 15 residues long. Here the CDR3 DNA reads TGTGCCAGCAGCCCGATTTGGGGGGAGGCCTACGAGCAGTACTTC. Its protein is CASSPIWGEAYEQYF.

V usage is TRBV19 and J usage is TRBJ2-7; 7 bases agree with TRBD2. This CDR3 has 15 residues. Trimming at V came to 3 bases and at J to 4 bases, leaving 9 bases not matched to a gene. From germline, CDR1 is LNHDA and CDR2 SQIVND (reference sequence). The CDR3: CASSIYAGVGYEQYF. The CDR3 DNA sequence: TGTGCCAGTAGTATTTATGCGGGAGTGGGGTACGAGCAGTACTTC. Combining the CDR3 with reference TRBV19 and TRBJ2-7 gives the whole variable domain DGGITQSPKYLFRKEGQNVTLSCEQNLNHDAMYWYRQDPGQGLRLIYYSQIVNDFQKGDIAEGYSVSREKKESFPLTVTSAQKNPTAFYLCASSIYAGVGYEQYFGPGTRLTVT.

The chain links TRBV28 to TRBJ2-3, with 8 bases fitting TRBD2. Germline V lookup: CDR1 MDHEN, CDR2 SYDVKM. This CDR3 is 15 amino acids long. V shed 7 bases and J 2 bases; nucleotides not matched to a gene: 8. The CDR3 region has the DNA TGTGCCAGCATCAATAGCGGGATCACCACAGATACGCAGTATTTT. It encodes CASINSGITTDTQYF.

The CDR3 nucleotides are TGTGCAACGGGGGCTAGCGGGGACTACGAGCAGTACTTC. It specifies CATGASGDYEQYF. The chain has TRBV19 and TRBJ2-7; 9 positions agree with TRBD2. The CDR3 extends over 13 amino acids. In germline, CDR1 is LNHDA, CDR2 SQIVND (reference sequence).

V and J are TRBV28 and TRBJ2-7; 9 bases match TRBD2. J lost 7 bases, V lost 2 bases, and 9 bases had no gene match. This CDR3 spans 15 amino acids. CDR1 MDHEN and CDR2 SYDVKM come from the germline V gene. The CDR3 DNA sequence: TGTGCCAGCAGTTTAAGATTAGCGGGAGTAGGGGAGCAGTACTTC. Protein product: CASSLRLAGVGEQYF.

The chain joins TRBV21-1 to TRBJ2-7; whether TRBD1, the table's D call, matches the DNA was not checked. TRBV21-1 is listed as a pseudogene. This CDR3 region has 18 residues. CDR3 sequence (DNA): TGTGCCAGCAGCAAATGTTCCTGGTGGTCGTGGGCCTCCTACGAGCAGTACTTC. Its translation: CASSKCSWWSWASYEQYF.

The chain has TRBV5-5 and TRBJ1-3; 8 bases line up with TRBD1. V shed 4 bases, J shed 0 bases, and the junction held 12 bases outside the gene matches. The CDR3 is 18 amino acids. Germline V gene sequence: CDR1 SGHKS, CDR2 YYEKEE (reference sequence). The CDR3 sequence is CASSQGQGLTNSGNTIYF. Here the CDR3 DNA reads TGTGCCAGCAGCCAAGGACAGGGTCTCACAAACTCTGGAAACACCATATATTTT.

The V gene is TRBV3-1 (or the pseudogene TRBV3-2), the J gene TRBJ1-1; D is perhaps TRBD1 (6 bases). This CDR3 has 15 amino acids. V was clipped by 5 bases and J by 0 bases, with 13 bases between them. Per the germline V gene, CDR1 is LGHDT and CDR2 is YNNKEL (reference sequence). This CDR3 reads CASSSGQILNTEAFF. CDR3 DNA sequence: TGTGCCAGCAGCTCCGGACAGATCTTGAACACTGAAGCTTTCTTT.

The rearrangement uses TRBV4-2 and TRBJ1-4; D remains ambiguous. In germline, CDR1 is LGHNA, CDR2 YNFKEQ. The CDR3 contains 15 residues. V dropped 3 bases and J dropped 8 bases, with 16 bases sitting between them. CDR3 protein: CASSQASGIGEKLFF. Here the CDR3 DNA reads TGTGCCAGCAGCCAGGCTTCGGGGATCGGGGAAAAACTGTTTTTT.

This rearrangement joins TRBV7-2 to TRBJ2-1; the D is unclear. V was shortened by 4 bases and J by 6 bases, with 10 bases between the two germline ends. The CDR3 has 13 residues. Germline loops: CDR1 SGHTA, CDR2 FQGNSA. DNA of the CDR3: TGTGCCAGCAGCTCCTCCCCCCTCAATGAGCAGTTCTTC. Its protein is CASSSSPLNEQFF.

The chain couples TRBV5-1 to TRBJ2-5; D is perhaps TRBD1 or TRBD2 (5 bases each). V dropped 4 bases and J dropped 3 bases, with 10 bases sitting between them. The CDR3 runs 13 residues. Germline values: CDR1 SGHRS, CDR2 YFSETQ. DNA for the CDR3: TGCGCCAGCAGCCTGGGACGGGAAGAGACCCAGTACTTC. It codes for CASSLGREETQYF.

The chain recombines TRBV27 with TRBJ1-1; 7 bases map to TRBD1. This CDR3 region has 16 residues. Germline loops: CDR1 MNHEY, CDR2 SMNVEV (reference sequence). V gave up 5 bases and J gave up 5 bases; unmatched junction bases: 14. Here the CDR3 reads CASSNIAKGAKTEAFF. CDR3 DNA sequence: TGTGCCAGCAGTAATATCGCTAAGGGGGCGAAAACTGAAGCTTTCTTT.

The chain has TRBV19 and TRBJ2-1; 15 nucleotides line up with TRBD2. This CDR3 spans 17 amino acids. The germline gives CDR1 LNHDA, CDR2 SQIVND (reference sequence). The V and J ends lost 2 bases and 7 bases, in that order; junction bases with no gene match: 6. Here the CDR3 DNA reads TGTGCCAGTAGTATATTGGGACTAGCGGGAGGCAATAATGAGCAGTTCTTC. Translating gives CASSILGLAGGNNEQFF.

This clone was seen a few times. The chain couples TRBV7-9 to TRBJ2-3; TRBD2 matches at 14 bases. Trimming took 5 bases from V and 4 from J; bases not matched to a gene: 5. Germline lookup yields CDR1 SEHNR and CDR2 FQNEAQ (reference sequence). This CDR3 is 16 amino acids long. The CDR3 loop is CASSPGLAGVADTQYF. CDR3 nucleotides: TGTGCCAGCAGCCCGGGACTAGCGGGAGTTGCAGATACGCAGTATTTT.

This clone is a singleton in its sample. The rearrangement links TRBV9 to TRBJ1-2; tentative D call: TRBD1 (6 bases). The V end lost 0 bases, the J end lost 6 bases, and 12 bases lay between the germline ends. The CDR3 contains 14 residues. Germline assignment: CDR1 SGDLS and CDR2 YYNGEE. CDR3 loop: CASSVGRRGDGYTF. DNA for the CDR3: TGTGCCAGCAGCGTAGGGCGCAGGGGCGATGGCTACACCTTC. The complete variable domain, with remaining parts taken from reference TRBV9 and TRBJ1-2, reads DSGVTQTPKHLITATGQRVTLRCSPRSGDLSVYWYQQSLDQGLQFLIQYYNGEERAKGNILERFSAQQFPDLHSELNLSSLELGDSALYFCASSVGRRGDGYTFGSGTRLTVV.

This rearrangement joins TRBV7-8 to TRBJ1-6; TRBD1 is a possible D gene (5 bases). CDR3 length equals 16 residues. Trimming shortened V by 5 bases and J by 4 bases, and 15 bases separated the two germline ends. CDR1 and CDR2 (germline): SGHVS, FQNEAQ. The DNA of the CDR3 is TGTGCCAGCAGCGGGCCTAGGGGCGGTTATAATTCACCCCTCCACTTT. Amino acids: CASSGPRGGYNSPLHF. Looking up the rest from reference TRBV7-8 and TRBJ1-6 gives the full variable domain: GAGVSQSPRYKVAKRGQDVALRCDPISGHVSLFWYQQALGQGPEFLTYFQNEAQLDKSGLPSDRFFAERPEGSVSTLKIQRTQQEDSAVYLCASSGPRGGYNSPLHFGNGTRLTVT.

This clone occurred a few times. The chain is built from TRBV5-6 and TRBJ1-1; TRBD1 matches at 10 bases. V was pared by 4 bases and J by 3 bases, with 9 bases of the junction left unmatched. Germline assignment: CDR1 SGHDT and CDR2 YYEEEE. The CDR3 is 16 residues long. The CDR3 protein is CASSPGWGQGYTEAFF. For the CDR3, the DNA is TGTGCCAGCAGCCCCGGTTGGGGACAGGGGTACACTGAAGCTTTCTTT.

This clone was counted a single time. CDR3 protein: CASSFGAGREETQYF. The CDR3 nucleotides are TGCGCCAGCAGCTTTGGGGCGGGAAGGGAGGAGACCCAGTACTTC. The rearrangement links TRBV5-1 to TRBJ2-5, with D maybe TRBD2 (6 bases). CDR3 size: 15 residues. Germline lookup yields CDR1 SGHRS and CDR2 YFSETQ. The V end was cut by 2 bases, the J end by 5 bases, with 16 bases between.

V gene TRBV7-8 combines with J gene TRBJ2-1, with 13 bases matching TRBD2. In germline, CDR1 is SGHVS, CDR2 FQNEAQ. This CDR3 has 16 amino acids. J lost 8 bases, V lost 4 bases, and 8 bases had no gene match. The CDR3 is CASSYRTSGSGDEQFF. The CDR3 region has the DNA TGTGCCAGCAGCTACCGGACTAGCGGGAGTGGGGATGAGCAGTTCTTC. Full variable domain (outside the CDR3, taken from reference TRBV7-8 and TRBJ2-1): GAGVSQSPRYKVAKRGQDVALRCDPISGHVSLFWYQQALGQGPEFLTYFQNEAQLDKSGLPSDRFFAERPEGSVSTLKIQRTQQEDSAVYLCASSYRTSGSGDEQFFGPGTRLTVL.

The chain is built from TRBV11-2 and TRBJ2-7; TRBD2 aligns across 13 bases. Germline CDR1 SGHAT, CDR2 FQNNGV. Germline trimming cut 5 bases from V and 7 bases from J; bases unmatched to any gene: 20. This CDR3 contains 19 residues. The CDR3 sequence is CASSANPGTSGTRWREQYF. The CDR3, as DNA: TGTGCCAGCAGCGCGAATCCCGGGACTAGCGGGACCCGGTGGAGGGAGCAGTACTTC. The variable domain in full, completed from reference TRBV11-2 and TRBJ2-7, reads EAGVAQSPRYKIIEKRQSVAFWCNPISGHATLYWYQQILGQGPKLLIQFQNNGVVDDSQLPKDRFSAERLKGVDSTLKIQPAKLEDSAVYLCASSANPGTSGTRWREQYFGPGTRLTVT.

The V and J genes are TRBV6-4 and TRBJ2-3; 8 bases match TRBD2. Losses at the gene ends were 3 bases for V and 2 bases for J; bases not matched to a gene: 1. The CDR3 runs 14 residues. Per the germline V gene, CDR1 is MRHNA and CDR2 is SNTAGT. CDR3 residues: CASSDSGNTDTQYF. As DNA, the CDR3 is TGTGCCAGCAGTGATAGCGGGAACACAGATACGCAGTATTTT.

The chain uses TRBV20-1 and TRBJ1-2, with 10 bases identical to TRBD1. There are 13 residues in the CDR3. With V trimmed by 3 bases and J by 8 bases, 6 bases remained unmatched. Per the germline V gene, CDR1 is DFQATT and CDR2 is SNEGSKA (reference sequence). The CDR3 DNA is TGCAGTGCTAGTGCCGGGACAGGGGTCGGCTACACCTTC. Protein product: CSASAGTGVGYTF.

This sequence joins TRBV30 and TRBJ2-2, with D possibly being TRBD2 (5 bases). With 4 bases removed from V and 2 bases from J, the gap between germline ends came to 11 bases. This CDR3 region has 14 residues. Germline CDR1 and CDR2: GTSNPN and SVGIG (reference sequence). CDR3 protein: CAWTRDGNTGELFF. The CDR3 DNA reads as TGTGCCTGGACGAGGGATGGTAACACCGGGGAGCTGTTTTTT.

The CDR3, as DNA: TGTGCCAGCAGTTACTCGAGCTCAGGGCACACTGAAGCTTTCTTT. Amino acids: CASSYSSSGHTEAFF. The rearrangement joins TRBV6-5 to TRBJ1-1; D is perhaps TRBD1 (5 bases). Germline V gene sequence: CDR1 MNHEY, CDR2 SVGAGI. The ends were cut back, 0 bases at V and 3 bases at J, with 11 bases in the middle. The CDR3 is made up of 15 amino acids.